One and the same sample provided the 8 T cell receptor beta chains below, sequenced in a study of shared clonotypes between healthy human individuals. TCRdb's copy holds only in-frame clones and misses some; the assay was immunoSEQ multiplex PCR. The sample consists of about 990,000 clones, 75% to 80% of them appearing once. Sequencing was performed on memory CD4+ T cells from PBMCs. The subset here: CD45RA-negative fraction. The receptors derive from a man aged 18 to 30 in good health. Some clones in this sample may be carry-over from other donors' samples.

The chain carries TRBV9 and TRBJ1-2; TRBD1 aligns across 10 bases. This CDR3 has 14 amino acids. CDR1 is SGDLS and CDR2 is YYNGEE in the germline V gene. Trimming cost V 4 bases and J 6 bases; bases outside gene matches: 6. CDR3 in amino acids: CASSPRGQGNGYTF. CDR3 nucleotides: TGTGCCAGCAGCCCGCGGGGACAGGGGAATGGCTACACCTTC.

The rearrangement uses TRBV18 and TRBJ1-1, with D unclear. Germline CDR1 KGHSH, CDR2 LQKENI. There are 15 residues in the CDR3. V lost 2 bases to trimming and J lost 6 bases, with 16 bases between them. The CDR3 DNA sequence: TGTGCCAGCTCACCAGGAGTATGGATTGGAGCTGAAGCTTTCTTT. Amino acids: CASSPGVWIGAEAFF.

V gene TRBV5-4 combines with J gene TRBJ2-5; 12 bases line up with TRBD1. Germline CDR1 and CDR2: SGHNT and YYREEE (reference sequence). The CDR3 has 17 amino acids. V lost 7 bases to trimming and J lost 3 bases; unmatched junction nucleotides: 13. The CDR3, as DNA: TGTGCCAGCCGACCTAGGGGGACAGGGGGCGGCAAAGAGACCCAGTACTTC. This codes for CASRPRGTGGGKETQYF.

This chain connects TRBV7-9 to TRBJ2-7, with D maybe TRBD2 (6 bases). Germline-derived CDR1 and CDR2 are SEHNR and FQNEAQ (reference sequence). The CDR3 is 13 amino acids. The germline V and J ends were trimmed by 11 bases and 6 bases, with 20 bases remaining between them. The CDR3 nucleotides are TGTGCCGTCCCCGGGGGTCCCTTAGGCGAGCAGTACTTC. As protein: CAVPGGPLGEQYF.

The chain uses TRBV5-1 and TRBJ2-1, with 10 bases matching TRBD1. Trimming cost V 0 bases and J 2 bases; bases outside gene matches: 2. Germline V lookup: CDR1 SGHRS, CDR2 YFSETQ. The CDR3 length is 16 residues. The CDR3 spells CASSLGDRGPYNEQFF. For the CDR3, the DNA is TGCGCCAGCAGCTTGGGGGACAGGGGACCCTACAATGAGCAGTTCTTC.

The chain joins TRBV18 to TRBJ1-1; D uncertain. V lost 0 bases, J lost 1 base, and 9 bases lay in between. The CDR3 has 15 residues. Germline lookup yields CDR1 KGHSH and CDR2 LQKENI. The CDR3 spells CASSPPSVGNTEAFF. CDR3 coding DNA: TGTGCCAGCTCACCACCCTCGGTGGGGAACACTGAAGCTTTCTTT.

Comments on this clone: Distinct nucleotide sequences in the sample also encode this CDR3. CDR3 nucleotides: TGTGCCAGCAGCTTTTCTTCTGGGAACACTGAAGCTTTCTTT. It codes for CASSFSSGNTEAFF. This rearrangement joins TRBV5-5 to TRBJ1-1; no firm D call. Trimming removed 2 bases at V and 1 base at J, with 9 bases between. The germline gives CDR1 SGHKS, CDR2 YYEKEE (reference sequence). This CDR3 region has 14 residues.

V usage is TRBV30 and J usage is TRBJ1-1; D ambiguous. CDR1 and CDR2 (germline): GTSNPN, SVGIG (reference sequence). This CDR3 region has 14 residues. V was trimmed by 3 bases and J by 1 base, leaving 12 bases between them. In DNA form, the CDR3 reads TGTGCCTGGAGCGTAATGCCAGGGAACACTGAAGCTTTCTTT. Its translation is CAWSVMPGNTEAFF.